This T cell receptor (beta chain) was sequenced for a study of T cells in Graves' hyperthyroidism and ophthalmopathy. This clonotype has a count of ten or more. Regions amplified from RNA transcripts were the TCR beta CDR3 regions. A first-round RT-PCR of the TCR CDR3 used the HTBI primer set. A single record per CDR3 protein comes from TCRdb applying MiXCR to the multiplex PCR reads. The top ten hold about 29% of the sample, which has roughly 500,000 distinct CDR3 sequences, 15% to 20% seen once. Germline V gene sequence: CDR1 DFQATT, CDR2 SNEGSKA (reference sequence). Trimming cost V 0 bases and J 1 base, with 16 bases left between them. The CDR3 is 16 amino acids.

J is TRBJ2-7 and V is TRBV20-1; the D call may be TRBD1 or TRBD2 (5 bases each). This sequence originates from a woman in her twenties or thirties with Graves' ophthalmopathy. Sequenced material: blood. The CDR3 nucleotides read TGCAGTGCTAGAGATCTGGAGAGGGGCGATTCCTACGAGCAGTACTTC. Translated: CSARDLERGDSYEQYF.